This T cell receptor beta chain emerged from a study of T cell repertoires in cytomegalovirus infection. Study-level background: Shared public TCR beta signatures pointed to both CMV infection and a matching HLA type.

The CDR3 runs 16 residues. CDR1 SGHTA and CDR2 FQGNSA come from the germline V gene. Study-level results: Clonotypes of TCR beta that were HLA-C-restricted and CMV-specific dominated the ex vivo response.

Worth noting for this clonotype: Its target is not known. A single base separates this from a much larger clone, so it may be a read error.

TCRdb independently ran MiXCR on the reads; one entry per CDR3 protein. The sample yields about 740,000 distinct CDR3 sequences, 35% seen once. Sequencing was carried out using PBMCs. The chain combines TRBV7-2 with TRBJ2-6; D is perhaps TRBD1 (5 bases). This TCR was recovered from a human donor in good health (CMV status not recorded). Some clones in this sample may be carry-over from other donors' samples. The CDR3 DNA reads as TGTGCCAGCAGCTTACGAGGTGCTTCTGGGGCCAACGGCCTGACTTTC. This sequence encodes CASSLRGASGANGLTF.